This T cell receptor beta chain was sequenced in a study of a mutant IDH1 vaccine in newly diagnosed glioma. Details on this clone: Antigen specificity is unknown.

Repertoires were generated with immunoSEQ multiplex PCR, while TCRdb's copy carries only in-frame clones and drops some. Among around 40,000 clones listed, 80% to 90% were seen once. CDR3 length: 15 residues. Germline-derived CDR1 and CDR2 are KGHSH and LQKENI. Trimming left V 1 base short and J 0 bases short, with 9 bases between. The time point here: week 5, during vaccination. Each dose delivered 300 ug of mutant IDH1 20-mer peptide subcutaneously with imiquimod. This receptor was identified in a man aged 35 to 55 with glioma. The starting material was PBMCs, obtained from a glioma patient whose treatment included an IDH1 peptide vaccine. J is TRBJ1-1 and V is TRBV18; maybe TRBD1 (6 bases). The CDR3 sequence is CASSPRDILNTEAFF. The CDR3 coding sequence is TGTGCCAGCTCACCACGGGACATCCTGAACACTGAAGCTTTCTTT.